This T cell receptor beta chain was identified in a study of PD-1 blockade in classical Hodgkin lymphoma. The method was immunoSEQ multiplex PCR; TCRdb's version includes in-frame clones alone and lacks a portion of them. The profile shows about 32,000 clones, roughly four fifths of them singletons. In its sample, this clone was seen once. Antigen specificity is unknown. Trimming took off 1 base at V and 2 bases at J, with 9 bases between the two ends. The CDR3 length is 15 residues. Germline CDR1 LGHNA, CDR2 YSLEER. Notes on the study in general: Complete responders started with a diversity level that resembled newly diagnosed patients at baseline. Those starting nivolumab under 1 year post-ASCT were excluded. A significant rise in TCR diversity by C4D1 was seen for CD4+ but not CD8+ cells.

The time point is: cycle 4 day 1 (C4D1), after six to seven weeks of nivolumab. All trial patients relapsed after autologous stem cell transplantation. Each best response was a complete response, a partial response or progressive disease. The chain combines TRBV4-3 with TRBJ1-5; D gene unclear. The specimen comprised peripheral blood mononuclear cells (PBMCs), sampled before the fourth cycle of nivolumab. The receptor comes from a human donor with classical Hodgkin lymphoma. This CDR3 is CASSQGVKGNQPQHF. The CDR3 coding sequence is TGCGCCAGCAGCCAAGGGGTGAAGGGCAATCAGCCCCAGCATTTT.